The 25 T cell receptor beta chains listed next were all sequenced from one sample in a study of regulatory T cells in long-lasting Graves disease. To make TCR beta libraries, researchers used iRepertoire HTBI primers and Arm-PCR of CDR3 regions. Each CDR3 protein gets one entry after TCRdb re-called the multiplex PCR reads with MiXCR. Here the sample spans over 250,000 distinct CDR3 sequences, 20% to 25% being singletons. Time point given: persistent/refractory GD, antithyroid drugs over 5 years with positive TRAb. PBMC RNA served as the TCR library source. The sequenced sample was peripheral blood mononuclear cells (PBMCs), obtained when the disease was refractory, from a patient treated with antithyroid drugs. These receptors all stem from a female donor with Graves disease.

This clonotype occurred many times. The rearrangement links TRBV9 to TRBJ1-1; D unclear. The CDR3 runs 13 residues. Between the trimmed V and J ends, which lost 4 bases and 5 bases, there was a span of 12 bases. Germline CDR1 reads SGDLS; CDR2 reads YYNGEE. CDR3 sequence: CASSPRLATEAFF. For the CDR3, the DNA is TGTGCCAGCAGCCCCCGTCTGGCAACTGAAGCTTTCTTT. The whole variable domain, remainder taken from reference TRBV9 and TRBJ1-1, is DSGVTQTPKHLITATGQRVTLRCSPRSGDLSVYWYQQSLDQGLQFLIQYYNGEERAKGNILERFSAQQFPDLHSELNLSSLELGDSALYFCASSPRLATEAFFGQGTRLTVV.

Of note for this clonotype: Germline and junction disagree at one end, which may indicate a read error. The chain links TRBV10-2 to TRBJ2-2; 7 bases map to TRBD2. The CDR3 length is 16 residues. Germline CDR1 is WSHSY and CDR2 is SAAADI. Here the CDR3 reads CASSESGGSSTGELSF. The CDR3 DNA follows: TGCGCCAGCAGTGAGTCGGGCGGGAGTAGCACCGGGGAGCTGTCTTTT.

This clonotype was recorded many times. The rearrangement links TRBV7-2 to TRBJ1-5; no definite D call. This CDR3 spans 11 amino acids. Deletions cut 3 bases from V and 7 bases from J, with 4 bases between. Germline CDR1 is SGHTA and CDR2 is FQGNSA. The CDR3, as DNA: TGTGCCAGCAGCTTGAAACAGCCCCAGCATTTT. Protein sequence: CASSLKQPQHF. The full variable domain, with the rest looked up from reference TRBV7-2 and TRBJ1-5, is GAGVSQSPSNKVTEKGKDVELRCDPISGHTALYWYRQSLGQGLEFLIYFQGNSAPDKSGLPSDRFSAERTGGSVSTLTIQRTQQEDSAVYLCASSLKQPQHFGDGTRLSIL.

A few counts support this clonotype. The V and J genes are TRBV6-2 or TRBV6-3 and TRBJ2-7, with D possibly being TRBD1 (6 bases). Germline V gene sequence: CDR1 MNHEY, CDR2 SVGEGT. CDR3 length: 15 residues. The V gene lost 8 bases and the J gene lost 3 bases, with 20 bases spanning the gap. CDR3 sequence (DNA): TGTGCCAGCGGGCCAAGACAGGCGCCCCTCTACGAGCAGTACTTC. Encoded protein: CASGPRQAPLYEQYF.

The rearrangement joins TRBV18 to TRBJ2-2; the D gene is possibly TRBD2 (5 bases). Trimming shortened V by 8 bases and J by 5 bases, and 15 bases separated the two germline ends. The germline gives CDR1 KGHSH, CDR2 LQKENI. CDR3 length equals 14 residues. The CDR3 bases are TGTGCCAGCATCACCACCCGGGAAACCGGGGAGCTGTTTTTT. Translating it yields CASITTRETGELFF. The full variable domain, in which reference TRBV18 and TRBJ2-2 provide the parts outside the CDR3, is NAGVMQNPRHLVRRRGQEARLRCSPMKGHSHVYWYRQLPEEGLKFMVYLQKENIIDESGMPKERFSAEFPKEGPSILRIQQVVRGDSAAYFCASITTRETGELFFGEGSRLTVL.

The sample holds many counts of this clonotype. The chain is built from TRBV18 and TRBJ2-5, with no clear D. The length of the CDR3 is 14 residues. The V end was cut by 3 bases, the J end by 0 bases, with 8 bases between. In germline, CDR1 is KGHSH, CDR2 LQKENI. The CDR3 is CASSPSGHQETQYF. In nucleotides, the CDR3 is TGTGCCAGCTCACCGTCAGGCCACCAAGAGACCCAGTACTTC.

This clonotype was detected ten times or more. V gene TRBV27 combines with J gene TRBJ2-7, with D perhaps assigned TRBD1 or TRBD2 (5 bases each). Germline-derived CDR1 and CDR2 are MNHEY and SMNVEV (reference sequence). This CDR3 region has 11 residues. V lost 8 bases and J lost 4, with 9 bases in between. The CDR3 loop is CASRDAYEQYF. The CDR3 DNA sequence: TGTGCCAGCCGGGACGCGTACGAGCAGTACTTC.

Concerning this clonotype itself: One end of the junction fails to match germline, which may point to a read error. The DNA for the CDR3 is TGTGCCGGCAGCTCAATCGAACTCTACGAGCAGTACTTC. The encoded protein is CAGSSIELYEQYF. The chain couples TRBV7-2 to TRBJ2-7, with D uncertain. The V gene's germline CDR1 is SGHTA and CDR2 FQGNSA. The CDR3 is 13 residues long.

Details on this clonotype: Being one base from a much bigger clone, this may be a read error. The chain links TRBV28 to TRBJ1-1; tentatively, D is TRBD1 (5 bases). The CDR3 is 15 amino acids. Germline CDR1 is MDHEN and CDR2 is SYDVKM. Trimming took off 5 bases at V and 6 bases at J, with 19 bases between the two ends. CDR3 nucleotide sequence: TGTGCCAGCAGTATGGGCCTCGACAGTAACGCTGAAGCTTTCTTT. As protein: CASSMGLDSNAEAFF. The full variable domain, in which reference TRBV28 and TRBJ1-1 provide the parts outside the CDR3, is DVKVTQSSRYLVKRTGEKVFLECVQDMDHENMFWYRQDPGLGLRLIYFSYDVKMKEKGDIPEGYSVSREKKERFSLILESASTNQTSMYLCASSMGLDSNAEAFFGQGTRLTVV.

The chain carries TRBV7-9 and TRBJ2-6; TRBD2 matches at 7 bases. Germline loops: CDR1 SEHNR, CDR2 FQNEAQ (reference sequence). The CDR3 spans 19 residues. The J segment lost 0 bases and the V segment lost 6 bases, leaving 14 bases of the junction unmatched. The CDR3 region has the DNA TGTGCCAGCAGGGCAGGGAGGGGAGAAAGGGACTCTGGGGCCAACGTCCTGACTTTC. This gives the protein CASRAGRGERDSGANVLTF.

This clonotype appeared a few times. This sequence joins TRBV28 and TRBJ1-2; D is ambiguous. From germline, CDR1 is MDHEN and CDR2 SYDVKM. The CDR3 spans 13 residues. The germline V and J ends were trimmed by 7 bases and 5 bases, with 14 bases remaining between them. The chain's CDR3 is CASTPVNSYGYTF. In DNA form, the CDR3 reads TGTGCCAGCACCCCGGTAAACTCGTATGGCTACACCTTC.

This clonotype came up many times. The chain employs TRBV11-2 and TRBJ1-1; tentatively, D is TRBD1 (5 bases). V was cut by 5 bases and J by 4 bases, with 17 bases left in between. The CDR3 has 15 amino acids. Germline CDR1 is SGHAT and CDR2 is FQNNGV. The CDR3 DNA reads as TGTGCCAGCAGCCCACCGCAGCGGGACCCCACTGAAGCTTTCTTT. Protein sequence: CASSPPQRDPTEAFF.

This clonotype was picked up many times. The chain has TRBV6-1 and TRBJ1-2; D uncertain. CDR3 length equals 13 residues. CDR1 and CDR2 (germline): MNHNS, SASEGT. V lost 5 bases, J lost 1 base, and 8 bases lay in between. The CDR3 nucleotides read TGTGCCAGCAGTCGGACCGGTAACTATGGCTACACCTTC. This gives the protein CASSRTGNYGYTF.

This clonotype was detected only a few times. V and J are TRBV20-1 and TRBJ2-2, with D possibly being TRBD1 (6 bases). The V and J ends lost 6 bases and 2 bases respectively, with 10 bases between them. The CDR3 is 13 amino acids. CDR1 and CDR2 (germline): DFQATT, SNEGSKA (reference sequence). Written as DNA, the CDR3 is TGCAGTGCCCGGGACATTAACACCGGGGAGCTGTTTTTT. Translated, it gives CSARDINTGELFF.

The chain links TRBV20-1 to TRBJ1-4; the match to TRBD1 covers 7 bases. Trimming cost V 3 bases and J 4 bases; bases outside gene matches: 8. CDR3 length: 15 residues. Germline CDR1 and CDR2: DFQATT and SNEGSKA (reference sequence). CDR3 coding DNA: TGCAGTGCTAGGGGCCTGGGACAGATTAATGAAAAACTGTTTTTT. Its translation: CSARGLGQINEKLFF.

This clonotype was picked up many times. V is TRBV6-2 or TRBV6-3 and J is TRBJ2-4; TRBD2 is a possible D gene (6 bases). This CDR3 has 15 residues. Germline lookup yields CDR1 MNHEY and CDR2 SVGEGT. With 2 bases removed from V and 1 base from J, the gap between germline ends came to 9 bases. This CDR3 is CASSYGEVAKNIQYF. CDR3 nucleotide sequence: TGTGCCAGCAGTTACGGGGAGGTTGCCAAAAACATTCAGTACTTC.

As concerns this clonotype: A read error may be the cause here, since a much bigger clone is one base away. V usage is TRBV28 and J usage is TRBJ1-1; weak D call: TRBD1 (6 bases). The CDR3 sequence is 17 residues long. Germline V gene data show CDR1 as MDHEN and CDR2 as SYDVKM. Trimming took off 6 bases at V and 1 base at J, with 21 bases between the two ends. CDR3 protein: CASSLITGLSANTEAFF. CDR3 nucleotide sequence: TGTGCCAGCAGCCTGATTACAGGGCTCTCTGCGAACACTGAAGCTTTCTTT.

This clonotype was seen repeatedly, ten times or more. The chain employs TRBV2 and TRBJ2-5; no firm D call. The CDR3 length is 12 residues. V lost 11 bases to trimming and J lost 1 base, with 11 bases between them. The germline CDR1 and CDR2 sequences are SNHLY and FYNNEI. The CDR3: CACSSGQETQYF. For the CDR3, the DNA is TGTGCCTGCTCATCGGGCCAAGAGACCCAGTACTTC.

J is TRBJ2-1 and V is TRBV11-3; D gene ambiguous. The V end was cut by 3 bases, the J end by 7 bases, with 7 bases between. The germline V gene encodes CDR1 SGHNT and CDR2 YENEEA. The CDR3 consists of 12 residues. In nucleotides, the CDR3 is TGTGCCAGCAGCTTGGCATCGAATGAGCAGTTCTTC. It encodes CASSLASNEQFF.

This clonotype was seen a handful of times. CDR3 bases: TGTGCCACCAGCAGAGATTTCTACGAGCAGTACTTC. Translation gives CATSRDFYEQYF. V gene TRBV15 combines with J gene TRBJ2-7; D remains ambiguous. CDR3 size: 12 residues. Germline V gives CDR1 LNHNV, CDR2 YYDKDF (reference sequence). With 0 bases removed from V and 3 bases from J, the gap between germline ends came to 3 bases.

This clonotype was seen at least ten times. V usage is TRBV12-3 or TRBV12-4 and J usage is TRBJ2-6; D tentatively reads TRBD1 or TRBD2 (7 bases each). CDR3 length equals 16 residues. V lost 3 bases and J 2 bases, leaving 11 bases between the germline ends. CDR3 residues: CASSFQGGTGANVLTF. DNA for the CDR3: TGTGCCAGCAGTTTTCAGGGGGGGACTGGGGCCAACGTCCTGACTTTC.

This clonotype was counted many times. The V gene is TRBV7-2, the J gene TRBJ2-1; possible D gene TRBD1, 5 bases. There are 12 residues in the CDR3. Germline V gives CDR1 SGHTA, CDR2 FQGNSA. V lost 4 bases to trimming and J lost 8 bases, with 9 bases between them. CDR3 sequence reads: CASSSYRYEQFF. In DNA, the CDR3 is TGTGCCAGCAGCTCTTACAGGTATGAGCAGTTCTTC.

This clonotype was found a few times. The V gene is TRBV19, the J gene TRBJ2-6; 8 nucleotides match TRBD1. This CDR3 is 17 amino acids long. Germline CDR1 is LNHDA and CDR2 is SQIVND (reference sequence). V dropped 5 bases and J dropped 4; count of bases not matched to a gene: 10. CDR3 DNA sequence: TGTGCCAGTAGTGCCCCTCCGACAGGGGTCGGGGCCAACGTCCTGACTTTC. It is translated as CASSAPPTGVGANVLTF.

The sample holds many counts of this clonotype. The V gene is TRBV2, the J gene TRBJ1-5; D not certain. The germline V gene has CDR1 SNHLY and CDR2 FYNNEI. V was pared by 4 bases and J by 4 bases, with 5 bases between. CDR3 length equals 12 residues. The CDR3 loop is CASSGANQPQHF. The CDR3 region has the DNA TGTGCCAGCAGTGGAGCTAATCAGCCCCAGCATTTT.

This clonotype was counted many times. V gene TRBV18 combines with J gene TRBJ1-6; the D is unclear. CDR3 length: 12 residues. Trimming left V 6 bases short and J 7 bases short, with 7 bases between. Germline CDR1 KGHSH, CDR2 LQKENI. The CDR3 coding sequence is TGTGCCAGCTCTATAGGGAATTCACCCCTCCACTTT. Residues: CASSIGNSPLHF.